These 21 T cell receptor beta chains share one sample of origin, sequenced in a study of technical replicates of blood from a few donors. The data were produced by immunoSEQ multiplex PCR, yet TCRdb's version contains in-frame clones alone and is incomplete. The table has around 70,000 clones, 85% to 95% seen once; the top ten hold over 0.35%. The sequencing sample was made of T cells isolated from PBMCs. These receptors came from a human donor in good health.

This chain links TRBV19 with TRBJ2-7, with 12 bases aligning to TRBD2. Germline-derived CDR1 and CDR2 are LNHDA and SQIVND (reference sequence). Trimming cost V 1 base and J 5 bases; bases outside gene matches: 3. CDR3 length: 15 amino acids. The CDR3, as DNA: TGTGCCAGTAGTATAGCTACTAGCGGGAGGAACGAGCAGTACTTC. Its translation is CASSIATSGRNEQYF.

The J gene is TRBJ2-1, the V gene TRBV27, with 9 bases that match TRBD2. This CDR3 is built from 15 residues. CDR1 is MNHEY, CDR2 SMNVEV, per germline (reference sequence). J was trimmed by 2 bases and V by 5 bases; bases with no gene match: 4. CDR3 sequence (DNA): TGTGCCAGCAGTGTAGCGGGAGCACCCTACAATGAGCAGTTCTTC. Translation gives CASSVAGAPYNEQFF.

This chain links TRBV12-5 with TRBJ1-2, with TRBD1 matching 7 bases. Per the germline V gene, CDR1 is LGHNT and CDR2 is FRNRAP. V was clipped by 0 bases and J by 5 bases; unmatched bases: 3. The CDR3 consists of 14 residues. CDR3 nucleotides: TGTGCTAGTGGTTTGGTTAGGGGGCCATATGGCTACACCTTC. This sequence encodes CASGLVRGPYGYTF.

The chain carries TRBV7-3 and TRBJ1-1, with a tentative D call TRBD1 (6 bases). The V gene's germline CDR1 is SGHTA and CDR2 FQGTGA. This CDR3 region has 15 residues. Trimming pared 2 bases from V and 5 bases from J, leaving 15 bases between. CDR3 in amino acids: CASSLPERGSTEAFF. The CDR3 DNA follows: TGTGCCAGCAGCTTACCCGAAAGGGGGAGTACTGAAGCTTTCTTT.

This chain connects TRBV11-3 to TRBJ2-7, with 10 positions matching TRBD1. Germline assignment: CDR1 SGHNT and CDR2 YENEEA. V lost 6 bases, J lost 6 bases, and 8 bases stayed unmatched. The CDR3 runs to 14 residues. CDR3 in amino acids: CASRYRDRGSEQYF. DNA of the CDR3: TGTGCCAGCAGATACCGGGACAGGGGCTCCGAGCAGTACTTC.

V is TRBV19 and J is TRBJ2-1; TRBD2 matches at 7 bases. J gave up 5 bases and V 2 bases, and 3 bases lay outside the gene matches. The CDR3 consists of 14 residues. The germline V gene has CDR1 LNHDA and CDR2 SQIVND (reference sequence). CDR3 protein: CASSIWLADNEQFF. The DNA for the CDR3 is TGTGCCAGTAGTATATGGCTAGCGGACAATGAGCAGTTCTTC.

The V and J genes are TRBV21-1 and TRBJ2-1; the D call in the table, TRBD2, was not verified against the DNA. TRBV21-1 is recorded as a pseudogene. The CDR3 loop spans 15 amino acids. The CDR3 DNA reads TGTGCCTACATACGGGCCACTAGCGCCTACAATGAGCAGTTCTTC. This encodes CAYIRATSAYNEQFF.

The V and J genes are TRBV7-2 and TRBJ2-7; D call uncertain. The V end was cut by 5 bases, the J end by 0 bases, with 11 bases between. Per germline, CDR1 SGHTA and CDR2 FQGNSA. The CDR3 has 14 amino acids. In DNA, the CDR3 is TGTGCCAGCAGCCTGACGGAGAACTCCTACGAGCAGTACTTC. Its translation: CASSLTENSYEQYF.

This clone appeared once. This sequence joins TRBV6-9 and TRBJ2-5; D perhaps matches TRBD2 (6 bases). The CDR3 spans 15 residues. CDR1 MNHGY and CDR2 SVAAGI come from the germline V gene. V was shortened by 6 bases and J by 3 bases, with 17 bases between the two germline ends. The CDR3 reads CASRRDLGLKETQYF. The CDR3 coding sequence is TGTGCCAGCAGGCGGGACCTAGGTTTAAAAGAGACCCAGTACTTC.

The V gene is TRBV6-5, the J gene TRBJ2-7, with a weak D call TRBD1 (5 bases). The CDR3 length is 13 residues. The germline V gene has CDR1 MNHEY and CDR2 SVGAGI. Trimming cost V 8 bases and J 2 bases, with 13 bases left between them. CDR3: CASVSDRAYEQYF. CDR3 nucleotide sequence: TGTGCCAGCGTATCAGACAGAGCCTACGAGCAGTACTTC.

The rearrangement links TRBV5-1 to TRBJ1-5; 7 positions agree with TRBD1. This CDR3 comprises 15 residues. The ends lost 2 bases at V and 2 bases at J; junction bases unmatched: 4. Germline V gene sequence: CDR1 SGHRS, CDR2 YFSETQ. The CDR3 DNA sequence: TGCGCCAGCAGCTTAGGGGGCTCGGGCAATCAGCCCCAGCATTTT. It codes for CASSLGGSGNQPQHF.

The CDR3 coding sequence is TGCGCCAGCAGCTTACAGGGGGACACTGAAGCTTTCTTT. Translated: CASSLQGDTEAFF. This chain links TRBV5-1 with TRBJ1-1; TRBD1 matches at 8 bases. The J segment lost 3 bases and the V segment lost 2 bases, leaving 0 bases of the junction unmatched. This CDR3 is 13 amino acids long. Germline-derived CDR1 and CDR2 are SGHRS and YFSETQ.

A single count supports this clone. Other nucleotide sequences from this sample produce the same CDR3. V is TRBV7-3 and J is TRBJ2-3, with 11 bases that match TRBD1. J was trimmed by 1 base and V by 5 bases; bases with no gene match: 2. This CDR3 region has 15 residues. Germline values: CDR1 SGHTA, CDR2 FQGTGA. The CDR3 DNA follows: TGTGCCAGCAGCCCGGGACAGGGGGGCACAGATACGCAGTATTTT. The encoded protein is CASSPGQGGTDTQYF.

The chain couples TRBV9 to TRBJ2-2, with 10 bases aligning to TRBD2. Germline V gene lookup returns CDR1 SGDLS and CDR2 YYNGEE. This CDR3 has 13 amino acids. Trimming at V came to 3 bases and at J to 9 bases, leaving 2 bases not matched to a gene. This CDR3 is CASSEGLARELFF. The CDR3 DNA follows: TGTGCCAGCAGCGAGGGACTAGCGCGGGAGCTGTTTTTT. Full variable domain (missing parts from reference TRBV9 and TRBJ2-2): DSGVTQTPKHLITATGQRVTLRCSPRSGDLSVYWYQQSLDQGLQFLIQYYNGEERAKGNILERFSAQQFPDLHSELNLSSLELGDSALYFCASSEGLARELFFGEGSRLTVL.

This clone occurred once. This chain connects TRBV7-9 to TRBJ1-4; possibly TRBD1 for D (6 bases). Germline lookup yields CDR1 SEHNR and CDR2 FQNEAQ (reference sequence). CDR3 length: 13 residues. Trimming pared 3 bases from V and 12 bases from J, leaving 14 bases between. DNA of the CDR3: TGTGCCAGCAGCTTTGGATCAGGGGAAGAACTGTTTTTT. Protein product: CASSFGSGEELFF.

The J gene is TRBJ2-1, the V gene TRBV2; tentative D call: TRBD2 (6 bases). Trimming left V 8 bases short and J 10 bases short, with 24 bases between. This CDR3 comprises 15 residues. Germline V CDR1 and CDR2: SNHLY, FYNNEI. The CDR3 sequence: CASGLSSVFFGEQFF. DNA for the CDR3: TGTGCCAGCGGTCTTTCTAGCGTATTTTTCGGGGAGCAGTTCTTC.

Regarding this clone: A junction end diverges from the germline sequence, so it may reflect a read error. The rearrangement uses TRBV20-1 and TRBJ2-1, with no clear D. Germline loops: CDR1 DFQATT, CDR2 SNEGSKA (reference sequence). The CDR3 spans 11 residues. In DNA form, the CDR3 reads TGCAGTGCTGATTCCCGGCCCACTATAATCTTC. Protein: CSADSRPTIIF.

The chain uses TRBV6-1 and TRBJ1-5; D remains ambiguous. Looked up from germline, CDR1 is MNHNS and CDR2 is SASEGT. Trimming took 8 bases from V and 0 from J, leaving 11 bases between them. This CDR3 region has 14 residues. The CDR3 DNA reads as TGTGCCAGCCAGAGGATAGATAGCAATCAGCCCCAGCATTTT. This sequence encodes CASQRIDSNQPQHF.

The CDR3 protein is CASSLAMQGMAFF. The CDR3 DNA is TGTGCCAGCAGCTTAGCGATGCAGGGTATGGCTTTCTTT. V gene TRBV7-6 combines with J gene TRBJ1-1, with D possibly matching TRBD1 (5 bases). Germline V CDR1 and CDR2: SGHVS, FNYEAQ. The CDR3 has 13 residues. The V gene lost 0 bases and the J gene lost 11 bases, with 13 bases spanning the gap.

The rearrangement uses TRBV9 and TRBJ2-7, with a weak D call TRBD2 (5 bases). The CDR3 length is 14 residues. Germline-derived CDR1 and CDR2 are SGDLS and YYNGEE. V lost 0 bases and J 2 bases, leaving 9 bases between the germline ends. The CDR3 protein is CASSVDSSAYEQYF. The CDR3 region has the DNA TGTGCCAGCAGCGTAGACAGTAGCGCCTACGAGCAGTACTTC.

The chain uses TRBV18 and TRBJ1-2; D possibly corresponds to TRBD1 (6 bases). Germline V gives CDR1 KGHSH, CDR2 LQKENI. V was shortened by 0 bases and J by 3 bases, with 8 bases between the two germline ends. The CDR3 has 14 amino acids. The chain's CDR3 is CASSPPQGYYGYTF. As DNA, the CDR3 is TGTGCCAGCTCACCACCACAGGGATACTATGGCTACACCTTC.